Listed here are 23 T cell receptor beta chains from one sample, sequenced in a study of shared clonotypes between healthy human individuals. The method was immunoSEQ multiplex PCR; TCRdb's version includes in-frame clones alone and lacks a portion of them. Of about 1.1 million clones detected, about 84% appear once; the ten largest clones hold around 0.6%. What was sequenced was memory CD4+ T cells from PBMCs. Subset noted: CD45RA-negative fraction. The receptors originated from a man younger than 35 in good health. Some clones in this sample may be carry-over from other donors' samples.

The V and J genes are TRBV5-1 and TRBJ1-4, with D unresolved. The CDR3 sequence is 14 residues long. V dropped 3 bases and J dropped 8 bases, with 14 bases sitting between them. The germline V gene has CDR1 SGHRS and CDR2 YFSETQ. The CDR3 DNA follows: TGCGCCAGCAGCTCCGGGGAAACTCGGGAAAAACTGTTTTTT. Protein sequence: CASSSGETREKLFF.

A single count supports this clone. The gene calls are TRBV11-3 and TRBJ2-2, with D possibly matching TRBD2 (6 bases). Per germline, CDR1 SGHNT and CDR2 YENEEA. V was pared by 5 bases and J by 2 bases, with 9 bases between. The CDR3 length is 14 residues. Here the CDR3 reads CASSVGTNTGELFF. Here the CDR3 DNA reads TGTGCCAGCAGCGTCGGGACTAACACCGGGGAGCTGTTTTTT. Full variable domain (missing parts from reference TRBV11-3 and TRBJ2-2): EAGVVQSPRYKIIEKKQPVAFWCNPISGHNTLYWYLQNLGQGPELLIRYENEEAVDDSQLPKDRFSAERLKGVDSTLKIQPAELGDSAVYLCASSVGTNTGELFFGEGSRLTVL.

This chain's CDR3 is CASSEVVGGRILFF. The CDR3 DNA reads as TGTGCCAGCAGTGAAGTGGTAGGGGGCAGGATATTGTTTTTT. The V gene is TRBV2, the J gene TRBJ1-4; 7 bases fit TRBD1. The CDR3 runs 14 residues. CDR1 SNHLY and CDR2 FYNNEI come from the germline V gene. The V and J ends lost 1 base and 15 bases, in that order; junction bases with no gene match: 11.

This chain joins TRBV2 and TRBJ1-5; D gene uncertain. Germline lookup yields CDR1 SNHLY and CDR2 FYNNEI. Deletions cut 6 bases from V and 6 bases from J, with 15 bases between. The CDR3 is made up of 14 amino acids. As DNA, the CDR3 is TGTGCCAGCAGCCCGGAACAAGGCGGTCAGCCCCAGCATTTT. Translating it yields CASSPEQGGQPQHF.

In its sample, this clone was seen a few times. The chain is built from TRBV5-1 and TRBJ2-1; D not certain. The V end lost 4 bases, the J end lost 4 bases, and 15 bases lay between the germline ends. CDR1 is SGHRS and CDR2 is YFSETQ in the germline V gene. The CDR3 is made up of 15 amino acids. This CDR3 is CASSDSVAQYNEQFF. The CDR3 DNA reads as TGCGCCAGCAGCGACTCGGTCGCGCAATACAATGAGCAGTTCTTC.

The chain uses TRBV7-8 and TRBJ2-2; the D gene is possibly TRBD1 (6 bases). Trimming pared 0 bases from V and 6 bases from J, leaving 11 bases between. The CDR3 runs to 15 residues. The germline gives CDR1 SGHVS, CDR2 FQNEAQ. The CDR3 DNA is TGTGCCAGCAGCTTAGCGGTTGGACAGCCCGGGGAGCTGTTTTTT. It specifies CASSLAVGQPGELFF.

This chain connects TRBV29-1 to TRBJ2-5, with D uncertain. V dropped 4 bases and J dropped 4 bases, with 10 bases sitting between them. CDR3 length: 12 residues. Per germline, CDR1 SQVTM and CDR2 ANQGSEA. Here the CDR3 DNA reads TGCAGCGTTGCCACTCCAGGAGAGACCCAGTACTTC. Residues: CSVATPGETQYF.

This clone was observed a few times. The J gene is TRBJ2-1, the V gene TRBV6-4, with 9 positions matching TRBD1. The CDR3 is 17 amino acids. The V gene end was trimmed by 2 bases and the J gene end by 4 bases; junction bases not matched to a gene: 9. Germline assignment: CDR1 MRHNA and CDR2 SNTAGT. CDR3: CASSDRNRTGVYNEQFF. The CDR3 nucleotides read TGTGCCAGCAGTGACCGAAACAGGACAGGGGTATACAATGAGCAGTTCTTC.

V and J are TRBV9 and TRBJ2-5, with D perhaps matching TRBD1 (7 bases). The CDR3 runs 14 residues. V shed 4 bases and J shed 4 bases, with 14 bases lying between them. Germline V gene data show CDR1 as SGDLS and CDR2 as YYNGEE. CDR3 in amino acids: CASSFRQGGETQYF. In DNA, the CDR3 is TGTGCCAGCAGCTTTAGACAGGGAGGAGAGACCCAGTACTTC.

This clone was counted a single time. The chain links TRBV6-5 to TRBJ2-1, with a weak D call TRBD2 (5 bases). Between the trimmed V and J ends, which lost 6 bases and 7 bases, there was a span of 7 bases. Per the germline V gene, CDR1 is MNHEY and CDR2 is SVGAGI. The CDR3 is 11 amino acids. DNA of the CDR3: TGTGCCAGCAGACGGGAAAATGAGCAGTTCTTC. Translation gives CASRRENEQFF.

The chain links TRBV5-4 to TRBJ2-7, with D tentatively TRBD1 (6 bases). The CDR3 is made up of 15 amino acids. The V end lost 4 bases, the J end lost 3 bases, and 17 bases lay between the germline ends. In germline, CDR1 is SGHNT, CDR2 YYREEE (reference sequence). CDR3 nucleotides: TGTGCCAGCAGCCTACCGGGACATGGAAACTACGAGCAGTACTTC. Translating it yields CASSLPGHGNYEQYF.

The chain uses TRBV30 and TRBJ1-4, with TRBD1 as a possible D gene (5 bases). Germline V gene sequence: CDR1 GTSNPN, CDR2 SVGIG (reference sequence). The CDR3 runs to 15 residues. Trimming shortened V by 2 bases and J by 0 bases, and 10 bases separated the two germline ends. The CDR3: CAWSLGTATNEKLFF. For the CDR3, the DNA is TGTGCCTGGAGTCTTGGGACGGCAACTAATGAAAAACTGTTTTTT. Complete variable domain (other parts from reference TRBV30 and TRBJ1-4): SQTIHQWPATLVQPVGSPLSLECTVEGTSNPNLYWYRQAAGRGLQLLFYSVGIGQISSEVPQNLSASRPQDRQFILSSKKLLLSDSGFYLCAWSLGTATNEKLFFGSGTQLSVL.

This sequence joins TRBV18 and TRBJ2-2, with 8 bases that match TRBD1. With V trimmed by 3 bases and J by 7 bases, 7 bases remained unmatched. The length of the CDR3 is 15 residues. Per the germline V gene, CDR1 is KGHSH and CDR2 is LQKENI. The CDR3 bases are TGTGCCAGCTCACCGGAGACAGGGGTTAACGGGGAGCTGTTTTTT. Translation: CASSPETGVNGELFF.

The genes are TRBV5-4 and TRBJ1-2; possible D gene TRBD1, 5 bases. V lost 5 bases, J lost 1 base, and 12 bases lay in between. CDR1 and CDR2 from the germline V gene are SGHNT and YYREEE (reference sequence). This CDR3 is 14 amino acids long. In DNA form, the CDR3 reads TGTGCCAGCAGTTTAGACAGTGGTAACTATGGCTACACCTTC. As protein: CASSLDSGNYGYTF.

This clone was counted ten times or more. CDR3 in amino acids: CASSGAGGAPSDTQYF. The CDR3 nucleotides are TGCGCCAGCAGTGGGGCAGGGGGGGCCCCCTCCGATACGCAGTATTTT. This rearrangement joins TRBV5-1 to TRBJ2-3; D tentatively reads TRBD1 or TRBD2 (7 bases each). Germline values: CDR1 SGHRS, CDR2 YFSETQ. The CDR3 is 16 residues long. V lost 5 bases, J lost 6 bases, and 22 bases lay in between.

The V and J genes are TRBV5-1 and TRBJ2-4; D possibly matches TRBD1 or TRBD2 (5 bases each). Germline CDR1 SGHRS, CDR2 YFSETQ. Trimming removed 4 bases from V and 6 bases from J, with 17 bases in between. CDR3 length: 15 amino acids. This CDR3 reads CASSGARAGINIQYF. As DNA, the CDR3 is TGCGCCAGCAGCGGTGCCAGGGCCGGGATAAACATTCAGTACTTC.

To note about this clone: Since a far larger clone is one base different, this is likely a read error. The same CDR3 can be traced to other DNA sequences in this sample. V and J are TRBV28 and TRBJ1-3; D is ambiguous. Germline V gene sequence: CDR1 MDHEN, CDR2 SYDVKM. Trimming took off 6 bases at V and 0 bases at J, with 3 bases between the two ends. The CDR3 totals 12 residues. Here the CDR3 DNA reads TGTGCCAGCAGCGTCTCTGGAAACACCATATATTTT. Its translation: CASSVSGNTIYF.

This clone was seen a single time. The chain joins TRBV28 to TRBJ2-7, with D perhaps TRBD2 (5 bases). The CDR3 contains 13 residues. Germline V gives CDR1 MDHEN, CDR2 SYDVKM. With 10 bases removed from V and 2 bases from J, the gap between germline ends came to 15 bases. The CDR3 loop reads CATDAGSTYEQYF. The CDR3 coding sequence is TGTGCCACGGACGCGGGCTCTACCTACGAGCAGTACTTC. Full variable domain (remainder filled in from reference TRBV28 and TRBJ2-7): DVKVTQSSRYLVKRTGEKVFLECVQDMDHENMFWYRQDPGLGLRLIYFSYDVKMKEKGDIPEGYSVSREKKERFSLILESASTNQTSMYLCATDAGSTYEQYFGPGTRLTVT.

A remark on this clone: Additional DNA sequences in this sample encode the identical CDR3. The genes are TRBV5-4 and TRBJ2-1; D is undetermined. Between the trimmed V and J ends, which lost 3 bases and 3 bases, there was a span of 4 bases. The CDR3 totals 12 residues. Germline V gene data show CDR1 as SGHNT and CDR2 as YYREEE (reference sequence). The CDR3, as DNA: TGTGCCAGCAGCTCAGTCTACAATGAGCAGTTCTTC. It translates to CASSSVYNEQFF.

The rearrangement joins TRBV9 to TRBJ2-1; 7 bases agree with TRBD2. V lost 2 bases to trimming and J lost 0 bases; unmatched junction nucleotides: 5. Germline V CDR1 and CDR2: SGDLS, YYNGEE. This CDR3 is built from 16 residues. CDR3 nucleotides: TGTGCCAGCAGCGTTAGCGGGCCAAGCTCCTACAATGAGCAGTTCTTC. It encodes CASSVSGPSSYNEQFF.

This rearrangement joins TRBV30 to TRBJ2-7; D call uncertain. Trimming shortened V by 2 bases and J by 0 bases, and 5 bases separated the two germline ends. Germline lookup yields CDR1 GTSNPN and CDR2 SVGIG (reference sequence). This CDR3 comprises 12 residues. CDR3 sequence (DNA): TGTGCCTGGAGTAGCCCCTCCTACGAGCAGTACTTC. The encoded protein is CAWSSPSYEQYF.

The rearrangement joins TRBV4-3 to TRBJ2-3, with D perhaps TRBD2 (6 bases). This CDR3 region has 14 residues. The germline V and J ends were trimmed by 1 base and 5 bases, with 10 bases remaining between them. CDR1 LGHNA and CDR2 YSLEER come from the germline V gene. The CDR3 nucleotides read TGCGCCAGCAGCCAAGGTGACGGGGGAGATACGCAGTATTTT. It encodes CASSQGDGGDTQYF.

The rearrangement uses TRBV30 and TRBJ2-7; 8 bases agree with TRBD2. The length of the CDR3 is 14 residues. Trimming took 0 bases from V and 3 from J; bases not matched to a gene: 4. Germline V gives CDR1 GTSNPN, CDR2 SVGIG (reference sequence). CDR3 nucleotide sequence: TGTGCCTGGAGTGTATCCAGCGGGAGCTACGAGCAGTACTTC. Its protein product is CAWSVSSGSYEQYF.